The present T cell receptor beta chain was sequenced within a study of shared T cell receptors in the human thymus. The protocol was immunoSEQ multiplex PCR, while the TCRdb copy is restricted to in-frame clones and leaves out a portion. The profile shows around 730,000 clones, around 85% of them singletons. Germline-derived CDR1 and CDR2 are SEHNR and FQNEAQ (reference sequence). V lost 6 bases and J 7 bases, leaving 11 bases between the germline ends. This CDR3 is 12 amino acids long. The sample also formed part of further work on human thymus T cells. That source notes: Resected material from corrective heart surgery provided the thymus tissue analysed. Thymic and blood repertoires seemed to show skewed V and J gene use. Related research reported highly overlapping thymic repertoires among unrelated individuals.

The clonotype comes from a girl under two years old with a congenital heart defect. The sequenced sample consisted of thymocytes. The chain recombines TRBV7-9 with TRBJ2-3; D ambiguous. DNA of the CDR3: TGTGCCAGCAGGCGACACCCGTATACGCAGTATTTT. Encoded protein: CASRRHPYTQYF.